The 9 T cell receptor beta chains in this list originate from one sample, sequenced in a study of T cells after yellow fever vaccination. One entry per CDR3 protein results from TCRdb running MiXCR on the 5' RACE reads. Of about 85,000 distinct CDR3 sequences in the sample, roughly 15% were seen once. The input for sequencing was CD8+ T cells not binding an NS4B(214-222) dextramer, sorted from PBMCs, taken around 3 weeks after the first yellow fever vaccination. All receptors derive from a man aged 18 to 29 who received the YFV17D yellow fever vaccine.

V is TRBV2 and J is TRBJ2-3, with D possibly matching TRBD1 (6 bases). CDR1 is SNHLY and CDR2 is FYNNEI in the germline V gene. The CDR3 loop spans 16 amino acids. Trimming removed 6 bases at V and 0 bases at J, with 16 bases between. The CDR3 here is CASRSDSTTSTDTQYF. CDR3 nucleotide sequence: TGTGCCAGCAGATCGGACAGTACCACTAGCACAGATACGCAGTATTTT.

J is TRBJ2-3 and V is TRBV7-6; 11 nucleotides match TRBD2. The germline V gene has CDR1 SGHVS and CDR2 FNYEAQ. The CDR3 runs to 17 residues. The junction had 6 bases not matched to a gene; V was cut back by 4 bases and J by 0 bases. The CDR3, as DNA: TGTGCCAGCAGCTCCAGACTAGCGGGGACTAGCACAGATACGCAGTATTTT. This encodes CASSSRLAGTSTDTQYF.

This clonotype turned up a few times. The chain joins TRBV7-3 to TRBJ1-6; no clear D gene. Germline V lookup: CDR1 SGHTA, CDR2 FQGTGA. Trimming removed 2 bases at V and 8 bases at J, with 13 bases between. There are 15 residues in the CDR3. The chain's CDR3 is CASSLSGLKDSPLHF. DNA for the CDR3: TGTGCCAGCAGCTTATCTGGCCTTAAGGATTCACCCCTCCACTTT.

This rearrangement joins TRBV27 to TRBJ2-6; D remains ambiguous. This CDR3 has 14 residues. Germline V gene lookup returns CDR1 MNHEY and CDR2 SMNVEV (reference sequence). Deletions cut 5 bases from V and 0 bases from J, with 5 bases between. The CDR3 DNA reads TGTGCCAGCAGTCCCATCTCTGGGGCCAACGTCCTGACTTTC. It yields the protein CASSPISGANVLTF. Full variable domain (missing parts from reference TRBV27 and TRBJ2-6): EAQVTQNPRYLITVTGKKLTVTCSQNMNHEYMSWYRQDPGLGLRQIYYSMNVEVTDKGDVPEGYKVSRKEKRNFPLILESPSPNQTSLYFCASSPISGANVLTFGAGSRLTVL.

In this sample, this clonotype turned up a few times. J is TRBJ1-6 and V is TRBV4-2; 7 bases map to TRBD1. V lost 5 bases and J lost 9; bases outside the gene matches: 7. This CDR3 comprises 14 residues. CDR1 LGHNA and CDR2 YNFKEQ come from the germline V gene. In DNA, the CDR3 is TGTGCCAGCAGCGCAGAGGGGGCAGGTTCACCCCTCCACTTT. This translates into CASSAEGAGSPLHF.

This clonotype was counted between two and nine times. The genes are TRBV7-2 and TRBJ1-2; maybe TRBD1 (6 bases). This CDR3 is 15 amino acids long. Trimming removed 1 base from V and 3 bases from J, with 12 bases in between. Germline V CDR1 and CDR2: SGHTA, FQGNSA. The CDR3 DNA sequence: TGTGCCAGCAGCTTAGAGAATACAGGGCACTATGGCTACACCTTC. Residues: CASSLENTGHYGYTF.

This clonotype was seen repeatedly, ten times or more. CDR3 sequence (DNA): TGTGCCAGCAGTTACCCTCCTAGCGGGGGGACGAACACAGATACGCAGTATTTT. Protein sequence: CASSYPPSGGTNTDTQYF. This rearrangement joins TRBV6-2 or TRBV6-3 to TRBJ2-3; 11 bases line up with TRBD2. V dropped 2 bases and J dropped 2; count of bases not matched to a gene: 9. Germline V lookup: CDR1 MNHEY, CDR2 SVGEGT. The CDR3 consists of 18 residues.

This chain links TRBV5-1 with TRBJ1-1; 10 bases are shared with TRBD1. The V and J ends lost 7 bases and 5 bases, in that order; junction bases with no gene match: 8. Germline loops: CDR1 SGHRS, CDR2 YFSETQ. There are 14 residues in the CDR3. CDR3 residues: CASSRGQGVTEAFF. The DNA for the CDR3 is TGCGCCAGCTCGCGAGGACAGGGGGTTACTGAAGCTTTCTTT.

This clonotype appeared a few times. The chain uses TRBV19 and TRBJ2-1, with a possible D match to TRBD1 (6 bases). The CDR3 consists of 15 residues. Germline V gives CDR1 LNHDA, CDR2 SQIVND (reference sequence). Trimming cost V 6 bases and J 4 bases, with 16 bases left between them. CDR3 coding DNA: TGTGCCAGTAGCCCAACGGGCAGGGGATACAATGAGCAGTTCTTC. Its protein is CASSPTGRGYNEQFF.